This entry lists 30 T cell receptor beta chains sequenced from one sample in a study of cytomegalovirus exposure and HLA in healthy donors. The PCR used 60 Vbeta and 13 Jbeta primers. Libraries were prepared by immunoSEQ multiplex PCR; TCRdb keeps only in-frame clonotypes and omits some of them. There are 150,000 to 200,000 clones in the sample; 80% occur only once, and 6.3% lies in the top ten. The sequencing sample was made of PBMCs. These receptor sequences come from a middle-aged man in good health and CMV-seropositive.

V usage is TRBV27 and J usage is TRBJ2-7; 9 bases align to TRBD1. The length of the CDR3 is 15 residues. V was clipped by 3 bases and J by 4 bases; unmatched bases: 7. From germline, CDR1 is MNHEY and CDR2 SMNVEV (reference sequence). The CDR3 sequence is CASSFTGDRVYEQYF. The CDR3 coding sequence is TGTGCCAGCAGTTTTACCGGGGACAGGGTTTACGAGCAGTACTTC.

The rearrangement joins TRBV9 to TRBJ2-2, with D unresolved. Trimming shortened V by 0 bases and J by 5 bases, and 14 bases separated the two germline ends. Germline-derived CDR1 and CDR2 are SGDLS and YYNGEE. This CDR3 comprises 16 residues. The CDR3, as DNA: TGTGCCAGCAGCGTAGCCCCCTCCGGGTATACCGGGGAGCTGTTTTTT. Its protein is CASSVAPSGYTGELFF.

The chain couples TRBV2 to TRBJ2-2; tentatively, D is TRBD2 (6 bases). The V end was cut by 6 bases, the J end by 6 bases, with 17 bases between. Germline lookup yields CDR1 SNHLY and CDR2 FYNNEI. The CDR3 runs 15 residues. Here the CDR3 reads CASRRDSGTAGELFF. The CDR3 region has the DNA TGTGCCAGCAGGAGGGACTCAGGGACCGCCGGGGAGCTGTTTTTT.

The chain combines TRBV7-9 with TRBJ1-1, with D unresolved. The CDR3 is 16 amino acids. Deletions cut 7 bases from V and 0 bases from J, with 18 bases between. The V gene's germline CDR1 is SEHNR and CDR2 FQNEAQ (reference sequence). The CDR3 loop is CASTPGEHIMNTEAFF. DNA for the CDR3: TGTGCCAGCACCCCGGGAGAACACATTATGAACACTGAAGCTTTCTTT.

The chain joins TRBV5-1 to TRBJ2-5, with 10 bases matching TRBD1. The DNA end lines up better with TRBJ2-7; the J call may be wrong. Germline V CDR1 and CDR2: SGHRS, YFSETQ. The CDR3 consists of 14 residues. The CDR3 nucleotides read TGCGCCAGCAGCTCCGGACAGGGGGGCTACGAGCAGTACTTC. Its protein product is CASSSGQGGYEQYF.

This clone is classed as medium-sized. V and J are TRBV28 and TRBJ1-2; a possible D gene is TRBD1 (5 bases). Trimming took off 8 bases at V and 0 bases at J, with 13 bases between the two ends. The CDR3 totals 14 residues. Germline V CDR1 and CDR2: MDHEN, SYDVKM. The CDR3 is CASGFQGANYGYTF. CDR3 sequence (DNA): TGTGCCAGCGGGTTTCAGGGCGCTAACTATGGCTACACCTTC.

V and J are TRBV5-6 and TRBJ2-7, with D possibly matching TRBD1 (6 bases). Germline values: CDR1 SGHDT, CDR2 YYEEEE. V was shortened by 4 bases and J by 0 bases, with 11 bases between the two germline ends. The CDR3 totals 14 residues. The CDR3 sequence is CASSPGQISYEQYF. DNA of the CDR3: TGTGCCAGCAGCCCTGGACAGATCTCCTACGAGCAGTACTTC.

The genes are TRBV19 and TRBJ1-2; D may be TRBD1 (5 bases). V was pared by 1 base and J by 0 bases, with 6 bases between. The germline CDR1 and CDR2 sequences are LNHDA and SQIVND (reference sequence). The CDR3 has 14 residues. CDR3 DNA: TGTGCCAGTAGTATAGTAGGGGCTAACTATGGCTACACCTTC. Translated, it gives CASSIVGANYGYTF.

The rearrangement joins TRBV7-3 to TRBJ2-7; 9 bases are a match to TRBD1. The CDR3 consists of 15 residues. With 5 bases clipped from V and 4 bases from J, the junction kept 9 bases outside the gene matches. Germline CDR1 reads SGHTA; CDR2 reads FQGTGA. The CDR3 DNA reads TGTGCCAGCAGCCTACTGTGGGGGACAGGGTACGAGCAGTACTTC. Translating gives CASSLLWGTGYEQYF.

The genes are TRBV9 and TRBJ2-5; perhaps TRBD1 as D (6 bases). V lost 2 bases, J lost 5 bases, and 10 bases lay in between. Germline V gene lookup returns CDR1 SGDLS and CDR2 YYNGEE. This CDR3 contains 13 residues. CDR3 DNA: TGTGCCAGCAGCGTGGGGGCCGAGGAGACCCAGTACTTC. Translation gives CASSVGAEETQYF.

V is TRBV6-1 and J is TRBJ2-7, with a tentative D call TRBD1 (6 bases). CDR1 and CDR2 (germline): MNHNS, SASEGT. Trimming cost V 2 bases and J 1 base, with 9 bases left between them. The CDR3 contains 14 residues. The CDR3 sequence: CASSEQGISYEQYF. The CDR3 nucleotides are TGTGCCAGCAGTGAACAGGGGATTTCCTACGAGCAGTACTTC.

The V call is TRBV9, the J call TRBJ2-1; 11 bases line up with TRBD2. J lost 6 bases, V lost 5 bases, and 4 bases had no gene match. This CDR3 is 14 amino acids long. Germline CDR1 is SGDLS and CDR2 is YYNGEE. The CDR3 sequence is CASRPGLAVNEQFF. CDR3 nucleotide sequence: TGTGCCAGCAGACCGGGACTAGCGGTCAATGAGCAGTTCTTC. The complete variable domain, with remaining parts taken from reference TRBV9 and TRBJ2-1, reads DSGVTQTPKHLITATGQRVTLRCSPRSGDLSVYWYQQSLDQGLQFLIQYYNGEERAKGNILERFSAQQFPDLHSELNLSSLELGDSALYFCASRPGLAVNEQFFGPGTRLTVL.

V and J are TRBV19 and TRBJ1-2, with 9 bases lining up with TRBD1. The CDR3 contains 13 residues. Trimming cost V 7 bases and J 8 bases; bases outside gene matches: 8. Per germline, CDR1 LNHDA and CDR2 SQIVND (reference sequence). DNA of the CDR3: TGTGCCAGTAATTTCGACAGGGGGGGCGGCTACACCTTC. It yields the protein CASNFDRGGGYTF.

This clone appeared a single time. V and J are TRBV27 and TRBJ2-5; 12 bases fit TRBD2. The CDR3 consists of 16 residues. J lost 5 bases, V lost 4 bases, and 8 bases had no gene match. CDR1 MNHEY and CDR2 SMNVEV come from the germline V gene (reference sequence). The DNA for the CDR3 is TGTGCCAGCAGTTCCCCCCGGACTAGCGGGGTGGAGACCCAGTACTTC. Translated, it gives CASSSPRTSGVETQYF.

This clone has a handful of counts. The chain uses TRBV7-9 and TRBJ1-5; D ambiguous. Per the germline V gene, CDR1 is SEHNR and CDR2 is FQNEAQ (reference sequence). V lost 5 bases and J 0 bases, leaving 8 bases between the germline ends. The CDR3 runs 14 residues. In DNA form, the CDR3 reads TGTGCCAGCAGCCGAGAGAATAGCAATCAGCCCCAGCATTTT. Its protein is CASSRENSNQPQHF.

This clone was counted between two and nine times. The chain employs TRBV30 and TRBJ2-7; 7 bases line up with TRBD1. Germline V CDR1 and CDR2: GTSNPN, SVGIG (reference sequence). The V and J ends lost 2 bases and 0 bases, in that order; junction bases with no gene match: 7. The CDR3 is 15 amino acids. The CDR3 region is CAWSNDRVSSYEQYF. In nucleotides, the CDR3 is TGTGCCTGGAGTAACGACAGGGTCTCCTCCTACGAGCAGTACTTC.

This chain connects TRBV5-4 to TRBJ2-6; D is undetermined. Germline CDR1 SGHNT, CDR2 YYREEE (reference sequence). This CDR3 contains 15 residues. The V end lost 1 base, the J end lost 2 bases, and 7 bases lay between the germline ends. The CDR3 nucleotides are TGTGCCAGCAGCTTGCCGCCGGCTGGGGCCAACGTCCTGACTTTC. Protein: CASSLPPAGANVLTF.

The genes are TRBV6-5 and TRBJ2-5, with 9 positions matching TRBD1. With the DNA end fitting TRBJ2-7 better, the J assignment may be wrong. Germline V lookup: CDR1 MNHEY, CDR2 SVGAGI. The CDR3 totals 14 residues. The CDR3 reads CASSSGQGDYEQYF. The CDR3 DNA reads as TGTGCCAGCAGTTCGGGACAGGGAGACTACGAGCAGTACTTC.

This clone was picked up one time. The rearrangement joins TRBV30 to TRBJ2-7; 7 bases align to TRBD1. The length of the CDR3 is 12 residues. Germline V gives CDR1 GTSNPN, CDR2 SVGIG (reference sequence). V lost 8 bases and J lost 4; bases outside the gene matches: 8. In nucleotides, the CDR3 is TGTGCCGGAAGCAGGGGGAGTTACGAGCAGTACTTC. Translating gives CAGSRGSYEQYF.

The CDR3 loop reads CASSFWTSGGAITGELFF. The DNA for the CDR3 is TGTGCCAGCAGCTTCTGGACTAGCGGGGGGGCAATCACCGGGGAGCTGTTTTTT. This chain links TRBV11-2 with TRBJ2-2; 15 bases match TRBD2. The CDR3 covers 18 residues. Trimming removed 3 bases from V and 4 bases from J; junction bases left unmatched: 6. CDR1 and CDR2 from the germline V gene are SGHAT and FQNNGV.

The rearrangement uses TRBV7-6 and TRBJ2-5; tentative D call: TRBD2 (6 bases). CDR3 length: 15 residues. The germline V and J ends were trimmed by 2 bases and 5 bases, with 15 bases remaining between them. From germline, CDR1 is SGHVS and CDR2 FNYEAQ. The CDR3 sequence is CASSLPITGDETQYF. CDR3 DNA: TGTGCCAGCAGCTTACCCATAACGGGGGACGAGACCCAGTACTTC.

The chain recombines TRBV27 with TRBJ1-2, with D perhaps matching TRBD1 (6 bases). V gave up 5 bases and J gave up 0 bases, with 13 bases separating them. Looked up from germline, CDR1 is MNHEY and CDR2 is SMNVEV (reference sequence). CDR3 length: 15 residues. The CDR3 here is CASSPQGRTNYGYTF. CDR3 in DNA: TGTGCCAGCAGTCCGCAGGGGCGGACTAACTATGGCTACACCTTC.

The CDR3 DNA reads TGCGCCAGCACCCCGACAGGGGCTCAACGTGGCTACACCTTC. The encoded protein is CASTPTGAQRGYTF. The rearrangement uses TRBV4-1 and TRBJ1-2, with 8 bases that match TRBD1. Germline lookup yields CDR1 MGHRA and CDR2 YSYEKL. V shed 7 bases and J 7 bases; nucleotides not matched to a gene: 11. CDR3 size: 14 residues.

The chain combines TRBV10-3 with TRBJ1-5; 9 positions agree with TRBD1. In germline, CDR1 is ENHRY, CDR2 SYGVKD. The CDR3 runs to 14 residues. Trimming removed 3 bases from V and 5 bases from J; junction bases left unmatched: 2. For the CDR3, the DNA is TGTGCCATCAGTGAACAGGGGGCCCATCAGCCCCAGCATTTT. Residues: CAISEQGAHQPQHF.

This clone was recorded only once. This rearrangement joins TRBV6-4 to TRBJ2-1, with 9 bases matching TRBD2. The CDR3 has 15 residues. Trimming at V came to 4 bases and at J to 8 bases, leaving 9 bases not matched to a gene. CDR1 is MRHNA and CDR2 is SNTAGT in the germline V gene. CDR3 in DNA: TGTGCCAGCAGTGTCGGCGGGGGGGCGTATGATGAGCAGTTCTTC. Its protein is CASSVGGGAYDEQFF.

This chain joins TRBV11-3 and TRBJ1-2; D possibly corresponds to TRBD1 (5 bases). Per the germline V gene, CDR1 is SGHNT and CDR2 is YENEEA. The length of the CDR3 is 18 residues. Trimming cost V 5 bases and J 0 bases, with 22 bases left between them. CDR3 bases: TGTGCCAGCAGCCCGGGGGAGCTGGCGGGGCGCGCTAACTATGGCTACACCTTC. Its translation is CASSPGELAGRANYGYTF.

The V call is TRBV7-6, the J call TRBJ2-2, with TRBD2 matching 14 bases. Trimming cost V 5 bases and J 0 bases; bases outside gene matches: 5. Germline V CDR1 and CDR2: SGHVS, FNYEAQ. This CDR3 is built from 18 residues. In DNA, the CDR3 is TGTGCCAGCAGCCAGGGACTAGCGGGGGCTTCGAACACCGGGGAGCTGTTTTTT. Translated: CASSQGLAGASNTGELFF. Full variable domain (remainder filled in from reference TRBV7-6 and TRBJ2-2): GAGVSQSPRYKVTKRGQDVALRCDPISGHVSLYWYRQALGQGPEFLTYFNYEAQQDKSGLPNDRFSAERPEGSISTLTIQRTEQRDSAMYRCASSQGLAGASNTGELFFGEGSRLTVL.

This clone is a singleton in its sample. The chain combines TRBV9 with TRBJ2-2; D is possibly TRBD1 (5 bases). The germline V and J ends were trimmed by 0 bases and 5 bases, with 5 bases remaining between them. The CDR3 runs to 13 residues. CDR1 SGDLS and CDR2 YYNGEE come from the germline V gene. The CDR3 protein is CASSVGQTGELFF. DNA for the CDR3: TGTGCCAGCAGCGTAGGACAGACCGGGGAGCTGTTTTTT. The full variable domain, in which reference TRBV9 and TRBJ2-2 provide the parts outside the CDR3, is DSGVTQTPKHLITATGQRVTLRCSPRSGDLSVYWYQQSLDQGLQFLIQYYNGEERAKGNILERFSAQQFPDLHSELNLSSLELGDSALYFCASSVGQTGELFFGEGSRLTVL.

V gene TRBV29-1 combines with J gene TRBJ1-2, with 10 positions matching TRBD1. Germline V gives CDR1 SQVTM, CDR2 ANQGSEA. This CDR3 is built from 12 residues. The ends lost 8 bases at V and 7 bases at J; junction bases unmatched: 7. This CDR3 is CSIRQGAGGYTF. The CDR3 coding sequence is TGCAGCATACGACAGGGGGCAGGTGGCTACACCTTC.

The rearrangement joins TRBV9 to TRBJ2-3, with D perhaps matching TRBD2 (5 bases). Germline V gene lookup returns CDR1 SGDLS and CDR2 YYNGEE. The CDR3 loop spans 13 amino acids. V shed 0 bases and J shed 7 bases, with 9 bases lying between them. In DNA form, the CDR3 reads TGTGCCAGCAGCGTAGGAGGAGGACATACGCAGTATTTT. Encoded protein: CASSVGGGHTQYF. The full variable domain, with the rest looked up from reference TRBV9 and TRBJ2-3, is DSGVTQTPKHLITATGQRVTLRCSPRSGDLSVYWYQQSLDQGLQFLIQYYNGEERAKGNILERFSAQQFPDLHSELNLSSLELGDSALYFCASSVGGGHTQYFGPGTRLTVL.